Below are 26 T cell receptor beta chains sequenced from a single sample in a study of T cells in Graves' hyperthyroidism and ophthalmopathy. Amplified regions were TCR beta CDR3 sequences from RNA transcripts. Initially, a first-round RT-PCR of the TCR CDR3 employed the HTBI primer set. TCRdb processed the multiplex PCR reads anew with MiXCR; each CDR3 protein has one entry. The sample consists of approximately 430,000 distinct CDR3 sequences, less than 20% of them appearing once. Sequencing was carried out using blood. The receptors come from a woman aged 18-29 years with Graves' hyperthyroidism.

This clonotype was seen ten or more times. The chain carries TRBV2 and TRBJ2-7; a possible D gene is TRBD2 (6 bases). Trimming shortened V by 6 bases and J by 3 bases, and 21 bases separated the two germline ends. The CDR3 length is 16 residues. Germline V gene data show CDR1 as SNHLY and CDR2 as FYNNEI. CDR3 loop: CASSSNRGKRGYEQYF. Written as DNA, the CDR3 is TGTGCCAGCAGCTCCAATCGGGGGAAGAGGGGCTACGAGCAGTACTTC.

This clonotype was counted ten times or more. This chain connects TRBV6-1 to TRBJ2-1; either TRBD1 or TRBD2 may fit D (5 bases each). CDR3 length: 16 residues. V was pared by 5 bases and J by 7 bases, with 21 bases between. CDR1 and CDR2 (germline): MNHNS, SASEGT. Written as DNA, the CDR3 is TGTGCCAGCAGTATTGGGACGAGAGGGCTAAAGAATGAGCAGTTCTTC. Its translation is CASSIGTRGLKNEQFF.

J is TRBJ1-4 and V is TRBV20-1; 9 bases fit TRBD1. CDR1 and CDR2 (germline): DFQATT, SNEGSKA (reference sequence). V gave up 6 bases and J gave up 7 bases; unmatched junction bases: 9. CDR3 length equals 14 residues. The CDR3 protein is CSAPFTGGGEKLFF. Here the CDR3 DNA reads TGCAGTGCCCCCTTCACAGGGGGCGGTGAAAAACTGTTTTTT.

This clonotype was recorded a few times. The rearrangement links TRBV25-1 to TRBJ1-2; the D is unclear. Trimming took off 4 bases at V and 8 bases at J, with 11 bases between the two ends. The CDR3 runs to 12 residues. Germline V gene lookup returns CDR1 MGHDK and CDR2 SYGVNS. The CDR3 here is CASSATLGGYTF. DNA of the CDR3: TGTGCCAGCAGTGCCACATTGGGGGGCTACACCTTC.

V and J are TRBV11-3 and TRBJ2-1, with 9 nucleotides matching TRBD2. Germline loops: CDR1 SGHNT, CDR2 YENEEA. Trimming removed 0 bases from V and 7 bases from J; junction bases left unmatched: 7. CDR3 length: 16 amino acids. CDR3 DNA sequence: TGTGCCAGCAGCTTAGATATTGTGGCGGGAGGGAATGAGCAGTTCTTC. Protein product: CASSLDIVAGGNEQFF.

This chain uses TRBV11-2 with TRBJ1-6, with D possibly TRBD1 on 5 matching bases. Germline V gene lookup returns CDR1 SGHAT and CDR2 FQNNGV. V lost 4 bases, J lost 4 bases, and 8 bases lay in between. The CDR3 length is 14 residues. CDR3 sequence: CASSSREYNSPLHF. The CDR3, as DNA: TGTGCCAGCAGCTCCAGGGAATATAATTCACCCCTCCACTTT.

This clonotype occurred a few times. Since a much larger clone is just one base distant, this may be a read error. This chain connects TRBV6-1 to TRBJ2-3, with 7 bases lining up with TRBD1. Germline V gives CDR1 MNHNS, CDR2 SASEGT. The CDR3 loop spans 12 amino acids. For the CDR3, the DNA is TGTGCCAGCAGAGGGGACAGAGATGCGCAGTATTTT. Translating gives CASRGDRDAQYF.

This clonotype was counted at least ten times. The CDR3, as DNA: TGTGCCAGCAGTTTAAACGGGGGAGATACGCAGTATTTT. Amino acid sequence: CASSLNGGDTQYF. The gene calls are TRBV27 and TRBJ2-3, with D possibly TRBD2 on 6 matching bases. This CDR3 comprises 13 residues. V dropped 2 bases and J dropped 5 bases, with 8 bases sitting between them. CDR1 and CDR2 (germline): MNHEY, SMNVEV (reference sequence).

The chain recombines TRBV9 with TRBJ2-3, with a weak D call TRBD2 (5 bases). Deletions cut 0 bases from V and 9 bases from J, with 11 bases between. The CDR3 covers 13 residues. Germline loops: CDR1 SGDLS, CDR2 YYNGEE. This CDR3 reads CASSVGWLATQYF. The CDR3, as DNA: TGTGCCAGCAGCGTAGGGTGGCTAGCAACGCAGTATTTT.

There are many counts of this clonotype. The rearrangement links TRBV30 to TRBJ2-5; a possible D gene is TRBD2 (5 bases). The V gene lost 0 bases and the J gene lost 5 bases, with 10 bases spanning the gap. CDR1 is GTSNPN, CDR2 SVGIG, per germline (reference sequence). CDR3 size: 13 residues. The CDR3 DNA is TGTGCCTGGAGTGTACGGGGTGGTGAGACCCAGTACTTC. Its protein product is CAWSVRGGETQYF.

The sample holds many counts of this clonotype. V is TRBV28 and J is TRBJ1-6; no definite D call. Per the germline V gene, CDR1 is MDHEN and CDR2 is SYDVKM. The CDR3 length is 10 residues. The CDR3 spells CATSGPPLHF. The CDR3 DNA reads TGTGCAACAAGTGGACCACCCCTCCACTTT.

As to this clonotype: A much larger clone differs from this one at a single base, so this may be a read error. Here the CDR3 omits its conserved ending phenylalanine or tryptophan, so a read error is the likely source. The chain uses TRBV4-3 and TRBJ1-2; 9 bases align to TRBD1. The length of the CDR3 is 15 residues. V trimming: 1 base; J trimming: 5 bases; junction bases outside the gene matches: 5. Germline loops: CDR1 LGHNA, CDR2 YSLEER. The CDR3: CASSQVEGQGYGYTL. The CDR3, as DNA: TGCGCCAGCAGCCAAGTTGAGGGACAGGGTTATGGCTACACCCTC.

Notes on this clonotype: Mismatch with germline at one junction end may stem from a read error. The chain is built from TRBV11-1 and TRBJ2-3, with D perhaps TRBD1 (5 bases). Per the germline V gene, CDR1 is SGHAT and CDR2 is FQDESV (reference sequence). The CDR3 is 19 amino acids. The CDR3 sequence is CASSQRDRATRPSTDTQYF. CDR3 DNA: TGCGCCAGCAGCCAACGTGACAGAGCGACGCGGCCTAGCACAGATACGCAGTATTTT.

To note about this clonotype: It may be a read error: a sequence one base away is much more abundant. The chain couples TRBV29-1 to TRBJ1-2; D remains ambiguous. The CDR3 consists of 11 residues. CDR1 and CDR2 from the germline V gene are SQVTM and ANQGSEA. The CDR3 spells CSVESLRGYAF. The CDR3 coding sequence is TGCAGCGTTGAATCTCTACGAGGCTACGCCTTC.

The chain uses TRBV5-5 and TRBJ1-1; D remains unclear. V was pared by 2 bases and J by 6 bases, with 11 bases between. The CDR3 has 13 residues. Germline assignment: CDR1 SGHKS and CDR2 YYEKEE (reference sequence). The CDR3 sequence is CASSFFGRAEAFF. DNA for the CDR3: TGTGCCAGCAGCTTTTTCGGAAGGGCTGAAGCTTTCTTT.

V usage is TRBV19 and J usage is TRBJ2-2, with D possibly being TRBD1 (6 bases). The germline CDR1 and CDR2 sequences are LNHDA and SQIVND (reference sequence). This CDR3 has 12 amino acids. The V end was cut by 3 bases, the J end by 13 bases, with 12 bases between. CDR3 in amino acids: CASSMSTGTLFF. In DNA, the CDR3 is TGTGCCAGTAGTATGTCCACAGGGACGCTGTTTTTT.

This clonotype was counted ten times or more. The chain has TRBV20-1 and TRBJ1-2; 7 bases are a match to TRBD1. The V segment lost 4 bases and the J segment 8 bases; nucleotides outside the gene matches: 7. There are 12 residues in the CDR3. Germline V gene lookup returns CDR1 DFQATT and CDR2 SNEGSKA (reference sequence). The CDR3 sequence is CSAKRGLGGYTF. The DNA of the CDR3 is TGCAGTGCTAAAAGGGGGCTAGGGGGCTACACCTTC.

V and J are TRBV7-9 and TRBJ2-7; weak D call: TRBD2 (5 bases). With 6 bases removed from V and 4 bases from J, the gap between germline ends came to 10 bases. Germline values: CDR1 SEHNR, CDR2 FQNEAQ (reference sequence). CDR3 length: 12 amino acids. The CDR3 reads CASSRDLYEQYF. The CDR3 DNA sequence: TGTGCCAGCAGTCGGGATTTGTACGAGCAGTACTTC.

This clonotype was recorded at least ten times. The genes are TRBV2 and TRBJ2-2; the D gene is possibly TRBD2 (5 bases). The CDR3 sequence is 12 residues long. Between the trimmed V and J ends, which lost 4 bases and 8 bases, there was a span of 8 bases. Germline CDR1 SNHLY, CDR2 FYNNEI. CDR3 loop: CASSGGYGELFF. CDR3 bases: TGTGCCAGCAGTGGAGGGTATGGGGAGCTGTTTTTT.

As for this clonotype: A much more abundant neighbour one base away suggests this may be a read error. This chain links TRBV2 with TRBJ1-4; 7 nucleotides line up with TRBD1. The germline V gene encodes CDR1 SNHLY and CDR2 FYNNEI. The CDR3 contains 13 residues. As DNA, the CDR3 is TGTCCCAGCCGGTTTCAGGGGGGTGAAAAACTGTTTTTT. Protein product: CPSRFQGGEKLFF.

This clonotype was counted only a few times. This chain joins TRBV5-4 and TRBJ2-3, with 10 bases identical to TRBD2. V lost 7 bases, J lost 4 bases, and 15 bases stayed unmatched. Germline V CDR1 and CDR2: SGHNT, YYREEE (reference sequence). This CDR3 spans 17 amino acids. This CDR3 is CASRRDFSGRFADTQYF. The DNA for the CDR3 is TGTGCCAGCCGCCGGGACTTTAGCGGGAGGTTTGCAGATACGCAGTATTTT.

At least ten counts were recorded for this clonotype. The V gene is TRBV24-1, the J gene TRBJ2-3; D not certain. V gave up 1 base and J gave up 2 bases, with 9 bases separating them. The CDR3 runs to 15 residues. Germline V gives CDR1 KGHDR, CDR2 SFDVKD. CDR3 DNA: TGTGCCACCAGTGATTTCTCACAGAACACAGATACGCAGTATTTT. It encodes CATSDFSQNTDTQYF.

This clonotype was seen many times. The rearrangement links TRBV19 to TRBJ1-5; a possible D gene is TRBD1 (6 bases). The CDR3 has 14 amino acids. Trimming removed 3 bases from V and 7 bases from J, with 13 bases in between. Germline V gives CDR1 LNHDA, CDR2 SQIVND (reference sequence). This CDR3 is CASSIEGGVQPQHF. The CDR3 DNA reads TGTGCCAGTAGTATCGAAGGGGGAGTACAGCCCCAGCATTTT.

This clonotype was seen many times. The chain links TRBV2 to TRBJ2-3; 11 nucleotides align to TRBD2. The CDR3 extends over 15 amino acids. With V trimmed by 7 bases and J by 1 base, 4 bases remained unmatched. Looked up from germline, CDR1 is SNHLY and CDR2 is FYNNEI. The CDR3, as DNA: TGTGCCAGCACCCGGGGACTAGCGGGCACAGATACGCAGTATTTT. It specifies CASTRGLAGTDTQYF. Variable domain in full (rest from reference TRBV2 and TRBJ2-3): EPEVTQTPSHQVTQMGQEVILRCVPISNHLYFYWYRQILGQKVEFLVSFYNNEISEKSEIFDDQFSVERPDGSNFTLKIRSTKLEDSAMYFCASTRGLAGTDTQYFGPGTRLTVL.

This clonotype occurred many times. This sequence joins TRBV18 and TRBJ1-4, with 9 bases matching TRBD1. Germline V gives CDR1 KGHSH, CDR2 LQKENI. V lost 6 bases, J lost 2 bases, and 4 bases stayed unmatched. CDR3 length equals 15 residues. The CDR3 DNA reads TGTGCCAGCTCGCCCGGGACAGGGACTAATGAAAAACTGTTTTTT. Translating gives CASSPGTGTNEKLFF.

This clonotype was found a few times. Because the CDR3 is missing its conserved closing phenylalanine or tryptophan, this is likely a read error. The chain combines TRBV12-3 or TRBV12-4 with TRBJ2-5, with D perhaps TRBD1 (6 bases). The CDR3 totals 17 residues. V gave up 0 bases and J gave up 5 bases, with 19 bases separating them. Here the CDR3 DNA reads TGTGCCAGCAGTTTAGCGCCCCCCGGAGCAGGGGAGGAGACCCAGTACCTC. Encoded protein: CASSLAPPGAGEETQYL.